The 9 T cell receptor beta chains below all came from one sample that was sequenced in a study of CXCR3-negative and CXCR3-positive naive CD8 T cells. Their target antigens are unknown. Study-wide results and limits: Relative to CXCR3-negative naive cells, CXCR3-positive naive cells had more hydrophobic TRB CDR3s.

Through 5' RACE with UMI labels, the TRB cDNA libraries were prepared. TCRdb re-analyzed the 5' RACE reads; it lists each CDR3 protein once, without DNA. Recorded for this sample: 90,000 to 150,000 distinct CDR3 sequences. The sequenced sample consisted of naive CXCR3+ CD8+ T cells from blood. The subset: CD45RO-CCR7+CD27+CD95- naive CD8+ T cells expressing CXCR3 (TNR3+). Source of these receptors: a human donor in good health. Some clones in this sample may be carry-over from other donors' samples.

The chain has TRBV19 and TRBJ1-5. The length of the CDR3 is 14 residues. Germline V gene lookup returns CDR1 LNHDA and CDR2 SQIVND (reference sequence). The chain's CDR3 is CASSIPTTNQPQHF.

The chain couples TRBV29-1 to TRBJ2-1; the TCRdb call, TRBD2, lacks DNA for checking. The CDR3 has 14 residues. From germline, CDR1 is SQVTM and CDR2 ANQGSEA. The CDR3 loop is CSVERLEGLDEQFF.

The CDR3 here is CSVGVGIGANYGYTF. This chain joins TRBV29-1 and TRBJ1-2; TCRdb outputs TRBD1, but without DNA this stays unchecked. This CDR3 is built from 15 residues. Germline CDR1 is SQVTM and CDR2 is ANQGSEA.

The rearrangement joins TRBV10-3 to TRBJ2-2. The CDR3 sequence is 15 residues long. The germline gives CDR1 ENHRY, CDR2 SYGVKD. CDR3 sequence: CAISESKGTTGELFF.

The CDR3 spells CAVGGLGNVLTF. The chain combines TRBV4-2 with TRBJ2-6; TCRdb picks TRBD1, but there is no DNA to check that call. The CDR3 is 12 residues long. Germline V gene lookup returns CDR1 LGHNA and CDR2 YNFKEQ.

The rearrangement joins TRBV7-9 to TRBJ2-6; TCRdb selects TRBD1, and the lack of DNA leaves this call unchecked. Germline V CDR1 and CDR2: SEHNR, FQNEAQ (reference sequence). The CDR3 length is 17 residues. CDR3: CASRELLVLPGANVLTF.

The J gene is TRBJ2-1, the V gene TRBV5-1. CDR1 and CDR2 (germline): SGHRS, YFSETQ. The CDR3 consists of 12 residues. The CDR3 reads CASSLNYNEQFF.

The chain links TRBV12-3 or TRBV12-4 to TRBJ1-3; TCRdb's D call, TRBD1, is unchecked because there is no DNA. The CDR3 consists of 16 residues. The CDR3 loop reads CASSFPGTHSGNTIYF.

The genes are TRBV4-1 and TRBJ2-7; with no DNA, the TCRdb D assignment of TRBD1 cannot be verified. The CDR3 is 15 amino acids. Germline loops: CDR1 MGHRA, CDR2 YSYEKL. CDR3 in amino acids: CASSQHRDRGYEQYF.